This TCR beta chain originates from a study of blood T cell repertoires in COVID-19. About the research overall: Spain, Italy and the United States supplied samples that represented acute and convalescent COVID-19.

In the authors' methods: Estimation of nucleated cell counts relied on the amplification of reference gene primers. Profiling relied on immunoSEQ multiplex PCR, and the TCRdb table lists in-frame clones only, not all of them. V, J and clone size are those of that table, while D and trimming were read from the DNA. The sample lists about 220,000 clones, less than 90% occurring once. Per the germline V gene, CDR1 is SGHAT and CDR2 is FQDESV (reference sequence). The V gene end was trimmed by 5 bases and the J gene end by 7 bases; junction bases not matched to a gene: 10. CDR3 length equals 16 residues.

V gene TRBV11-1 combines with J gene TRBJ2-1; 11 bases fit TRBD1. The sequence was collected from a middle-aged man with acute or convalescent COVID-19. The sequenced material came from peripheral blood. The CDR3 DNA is TGTGCCAGCAGCACCACCGGGACAGGGGGGAGGAATGAGCAGTTCTTC. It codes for CASSTTGTGGRNEQFF.